The 18 T cell receptor beta chains below all came from one sample that was sequenced in a study of spatial heterogeneity in lung cancer. Study-wide points: For expanded intratumoral alpha and beta TCRs, counts tracked tumor mutation counts.

These receptors have no identified antigens. TCRdb re-analysed the 5' RACE reads in MiXCR, keeping a single row per CDR3 protein. The sample comprises some 23,000 distinct CDR3 sequences, around 8.8% of which are singletons, and over 7.5% rests with the top ten. Time point reported: sample taken at primary tumor resection. The sample consisted of lung tumor tissue, taken at surgery. The receptors were sampled from a male donor with early-stage non-small cell lung cancer.

The V gene is TRBV7-2, the J gene TRBJ2-3, with TRBD1 as a possible D gene (6 bases). Germline CDR1 and CDR2: SGHTA and FQGNSA. CDR3 length equals 17 residues. Trimming pared 3 bases from V and 2 bases from J, leaving 18 bases between. The CDR3 DNA sequence: TGTGCCAGCAGCTTGGGACCTACAGGGCCAATCACAGATACGCAGTATTTT. This sequence encodes CASSLGPTGPITDTQYF.

This clonotype was found many times. This chain connects TRBV20-1 to TRBJ2-3; D remains unclear. Germline assignment: CDR1 DFQATT and CDR2 SNEGSKA (reference sequence). V was trimmed by 6 bases and J by 4 bases, leaving 17 bases between them. This CDR3 region has 14 residues. DNA of the CDR3: TGCAGTGCCCGCCGGAATAAGTTAGCAGATACGCAGTATTTT. Protein: CSARRNKLADTQYF.

This clonotype was seen at least ten times. V is TRBV5-1 and J is TRBJ2-1, with D perhaps matching TRBD2 (6 bases). Germline lookup yields CDR1 SGHRS and CDR2 YFSETQ. This CDR3 is built from 15 residues. Trimming stripped 0 bases from V and 7 bases from J, with 14 bases between. In nucleotides, the CDR3 is TGCGCCAGCAGCTTGGGACTAGTTACGATGAATGAGCAGTTCTTC. Encoded protein: CASSLGLVTMNEQFF. Full variable domain (rest looked up from reference TRBV5-1 and TRBJ2-1): KAGVTQTPRYLIKTRGQQVTLSCSPISGHRSVSWYQQTPGQGLQFLFEYFSETQRNKGNFPGRFSGRQFSNSRSEMNVSTLELGDSALYLCASSLGLVTMNEQFFGPGTRLTVL.

In this sample, this clonotype turned up many times. The chain employs TRBV6-5 and TRBJ1-2, with 7 bases matching TRBD1. Germline trimming cut 2 bases from V and 4 bases from J; bases unmatched to any gene: 7. The germline CDR1 and CDR2 sequences are MNHEY and SVGAGI. The CDR3 totals 15 residues. The CDR3 sequence is CASSYTLGQLYGYTF. CDR3 coding DNA: TGTGCCAGCAGTTACACCCTGGGACAGCTCTATGGCTACACCTTC.

This clonotype has just a few counts. This chain connects TRBV5-1 to TRBJ2-5; 7 nucleotides line up with TRBD2. V gave up 2 bases and J gave up 5 bases; unmatched junction bases: 9. Germline lookup yields CDR1 SGHRS and CDR2 YFSETQ. The CDR3 is 15 residues long. The DNA of the CDR3 is TGCGCCAGCAGCTTAATGAGCGGGGTTGCGGAGACCCAGTACTTC. Residues: CASSLMSGVAETQYF.

To note about this clonotype: At one end, the junction sequence differs from germline, possibly due to a read error. The chain uses TRBV6-1 and TRBJ1-5, with D maybe TRBD1 (6 bases). The CDR3 extends over 15 amino acids. Germline CDR1 MNHNS, CDR2 SASEGT. The CDR3 reads CASSEGTANNQPHHF. CDR3 bases: TGTGCCAGCAGTGAAGGGACAGCAAACAATCAGCCCCATCATTTT.

In its sample, this clonotype is medium-sized (0.01 to 0.1%). The chain recombines TRBV29-1 with TRBJ2-5, with D unclear. V dropped 7 bases and J dropped 4 bases, with 16 bases sitting between them. Germline V gene lookup returns CDR1 SQVTM and CDR2 ANQGSEA. CDR3 length: 13 amino acids. The CDR3 region is CSALGLVSETQYF. The CDR3 DNA is TGCAGCGCGTTGGGTCTAGTTTCAGAGACCCAGTACTTC.

This clonotype has at least ten counts. The chain carries TRBV27 and TRBJ2-3; no reliable D call. The CDR3 runs to 13 residues. Germline values: CDR1 MNHEY, CDR2 SMNVEV (reference sequence). Trimming removed 3 bases at V and 5 bases at J, with 9 bases between. The CDR3 loop is CASSFDVGDTQYF. CDR3 in DNA: TGTGCCAGCAGTTTCGATGTTGGAGATACGCAGTATTTT.

This clonotype was observed at least ten times. The chain joins TRBV5-5 to TRBJ2-7; D ambiguous. The germline gives CDR1 SGHKS, CDR2 YYEKEE (reference sequence). Deletions cut 0 bases from V and 3 bases from J, with 4 bases between. The CDR3 length is 12 residues. As DNA, the CDR3 is TGTGCCAGCAGCTTGGCGAGCTACGAGCAGTACTTC. Protein product: CASSLASYEQYF.

The V gene is TRBV30, the J gene TRBJ1-4, with no clear D. This CDR3 has 13 residues. Germline V gene lookup returns CDR1 GTSNPN and CDR2 SVGIG (reference sequence). With 1 base removed from V and 8 bases from J, the gap between germline ends came to 11 bases. CDR3 bases: TGTGCCTGGAGTGATTTCGGGAGCGAAAAACTGTTTTTT. Translating it yields CAWSDFGSEKLFF.

This chain links TRBV5-1 with TRBJ1-1; no reliable D call. The germline gives CDR1 SGHRS, CDR2 YFSETQ. The ends were cut back, 4 bases at V and 0 bases at J, with 13 bases in the middle. This CDR3 contains 15 residues. The CDR3 DNA is TGCGCCAGCAGCGAGGACGGAACAATGAACACTGAAGCTTTCTTT. This codes for CASSEDGTMNTEAFF.

This clonotype occurred a few times. The gene calls are TRBV6-5 and TRBJ2-7; D possibly matches TRBD1 or TRBD2 (7 bases each). Germline CDR1 and CDR2: MNHEY and SVGAGI. V shed 2 bases and J shed 0 bases, with 11 bases lying between them. CDR3 size: 15 residues. CDR3 in amino acids: CASSYGRGPSYEQYF. CDR3 sequence (DNA): TGTGCCAGCAGTTACGGGAGGGGGCCCTCCTACGAGCAGTACTTC.

J is TRBJ2-2 and V is TRBV30, with D tentatively TRBD2 (6 bases). Looked up from germline, CDR1 is GTSNPN and CDR2 is SVGIG (reference sequence). The CDR3 has 14 amino acids. V was clipped by 0 bases and J by 4 bases, with 9 bases between them. The CDR3, as DNA: TGTGCCTGGAGTGTCGGTAGCGGCACCGGGGAGCTGTTTTTT. Protein sequence: CAWSVGSGTGELFF. Together with reference TRBV30 and TRBJ2-2, the CDR3 gives the full variable domain: SQTIHQWPATLVQPVGSPLSLECTVEGTSNPNLYWYRQAAGRGLQLLFYSVGIGQISSEVPQNLSASRPQDRQFILSSKKLLLSDSGFYLCAWSVGSGTGELFFGEGSRLTVL.

The J gene is TRBJ2-3, the V gene TRBV6-4, with 12 bases fitting TRBD1. The CDR3 extends over 15 amino acids. With V trimmed by 2 bases and J by 4 bases, 1 base remained unmatched. CDR1 MRHNA and CDR2 SNTAGT come from the germline V gene. This CDR3 is CASSDGTGGADTQYF. The CDR3 nucleotides are TGTGCCAGCAGTGACGGGACAGGGGGCGCAGATACGCAGTATTTT.

This clonotype has at least ten counts. The chain employs TRBV29-1 and TRBJ2-4; a possible D gene is TRBD1 (5 bases). In germline, CDR1 is SQVTM, CDR2 ANQGSEA. V was clipped by 0 bases and J by 9 bases, with 15 bases between them. The CDR3 runs 14 residues. In nucleotides, the CDR3 is TGCAGCGTTGAAGATGCCAGGGTGAATGGCATTCAGTACTTC. This codes for CSVEDARVNGIQYF.

This clonotype was recorded at least ten times. The chain carries TRBV10-3 and TRBJ1-1; D is ambiguous. V gave up 1 base and J gave up 3 bases, with 0 bases separating them. This CDR3 comprises 11 residues. CDR1 ENHRY and CDR2 SYGVKD come from the germline V gene. CDR3 protein: CAISEYTEAFF. As DNA, the CDR3 is TGTGCCATCAGTGAGTACACTGAAGCTTTCTTT.

This clonotype was counted many times. The V call is TRBV6-5, the J call TRBJ1-6; D possibly corresponds to TRBD1 (5 bases). Germline V gene data show CDR1 as MNHEY and CDR2 as SVGAGI. Deletions cut 8 bases from V and 1 base from J, with 12 bases between. The CDR3 is 15 residues long. The CDR3 here is CASGFGASYNSPLHF. DNA for the CDR3: TGTGCCAGCGGTTTTGGGGCTTCCTATAATTCACCCCTCCACTTT.

There are a few counts of this clonotype. The CDR3 nucleotides read TGTGCCAGCAGCTTAGGAGTAGCGGGTAGCACAGATACGCAGTATTTT. Its protein is CASSLGVAGSTDTQYF. The chain is built from TRBV7-6 and TRBJ2-3; 7 bases align to TRBD2. Losses at the gene ends were 1 base for V and 0 bases for J; bases not matched to a gene: 4. CDR1 SGHVS and CDR2 FNYEAQ come from the germline V gene. The CDR3 is made up of 16 amino acids.